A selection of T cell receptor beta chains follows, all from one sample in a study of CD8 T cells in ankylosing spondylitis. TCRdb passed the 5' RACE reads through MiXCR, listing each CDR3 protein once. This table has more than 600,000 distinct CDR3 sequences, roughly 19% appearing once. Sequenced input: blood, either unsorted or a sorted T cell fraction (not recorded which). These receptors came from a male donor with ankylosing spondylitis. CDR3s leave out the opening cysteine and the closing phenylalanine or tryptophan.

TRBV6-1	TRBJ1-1	ASSKARTERNTEAF
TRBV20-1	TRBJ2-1	SARDPDRNEQF
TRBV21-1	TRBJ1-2	ASSNVILRDTVSFYGYT
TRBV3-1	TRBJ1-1	ASSRGQENTEAF
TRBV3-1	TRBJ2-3	ASSQGIGGNSDTQY
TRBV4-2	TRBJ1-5	AISPRGESYSNQPQH
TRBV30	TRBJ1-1	AWSSTNTEAF
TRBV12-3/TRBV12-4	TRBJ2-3	ASSIGSDTQY
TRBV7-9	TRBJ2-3	ASSSPTGVADTQY
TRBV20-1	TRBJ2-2	SARDGVGGGATGELF
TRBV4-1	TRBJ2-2	ASSRLTKDFNTGELF
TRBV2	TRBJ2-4	ASSDLVSGNGIQY
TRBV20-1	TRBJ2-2	SARGRLNTGELF
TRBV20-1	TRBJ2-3	SAQGGGSTDTQY
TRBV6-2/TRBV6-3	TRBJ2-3	ASTLGTDTQY
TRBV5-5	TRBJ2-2	ASSLGGLAGVTGELF
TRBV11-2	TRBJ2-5	ASSLEPLGLYQETQY
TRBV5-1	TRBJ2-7	ASSLGLAGAIYEQY
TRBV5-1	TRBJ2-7	ASSLTPGTGTYEQY
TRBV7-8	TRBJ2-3	ASSLATLAPTDTQY
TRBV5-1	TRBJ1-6	ASSGRDRGDSPLH
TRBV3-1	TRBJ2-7	ASSQDRDYYEQY
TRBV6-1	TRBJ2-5	ASRPPVGSETQY
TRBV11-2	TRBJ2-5	ASSPNRGYTHQETQY
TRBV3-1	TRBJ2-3	ASSRRETDTQY
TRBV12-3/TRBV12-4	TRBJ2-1	ASSLGGGRERYEQF
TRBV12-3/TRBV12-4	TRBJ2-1	ASSFRYNEQF
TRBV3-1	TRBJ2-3	ASSQGVVPSSTDTQY
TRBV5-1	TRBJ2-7	ASSLRGTSGGGYEQY
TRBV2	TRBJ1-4	ASSTPTIGGDVKGEKLF
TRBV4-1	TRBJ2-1	ASGQDRRSGNEQF
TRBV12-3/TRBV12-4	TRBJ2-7	ASSRAQGLRAYEQY
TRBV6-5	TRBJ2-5	ASSYSIPGTQETQY
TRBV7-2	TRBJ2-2	ASSFFIGGELF
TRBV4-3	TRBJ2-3	ASSQVVSGSLQY
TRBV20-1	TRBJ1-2	SAAKEINYGYT
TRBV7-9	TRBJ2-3	ASGLNRGQGFADTQY
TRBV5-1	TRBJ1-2	ASSSGAGYGYT
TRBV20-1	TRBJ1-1	SAIDRGLHTEAF
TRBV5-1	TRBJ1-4	ASRVSTGNEKLF